The 30 T cell receptor beta chains below come from one sample, sequenced in a study of CD8+CD57+ T cells in acquired aplastic anemia. CDR3 and TCR beta VDJ profiling relied on genomic DNA as the template. TCRdb re-called the reads with MiXCR, one entry per CDR3 protein. The sample lists tens of thousands of distinct CDR3 sequences; 75% to 85% were seen once. The sequenced sample was sorted CD4+, CD8+, or CD8+CD57+ T cells (not recorded which) from PBMCs. The receptor source for this set is a human donor in good health, serving as a control.

The CDR3 DNA follows: TGTGCCAGCAGGGCAACAGGGGGCGACGCAGATACGCAGTATTTT. This codes for CASRATGGDADTQYF. The J gene is TRBJ2-3, the V gene TRBV2, with 9 bases lining up with TRBD1. CDR3 length: 15 residues. Germline CDR1 SNHLY, CDR2 FYNNEI. V dropped 6 bases and J dropped 4; count of bases not matched to a gene: 8. The full variable domain, with the rest looked up from reference TRBV2 and TRBJ2-3, is EPEVTQTPSHQVTQMGQEVILRCVPISNHLYFYWYRQILGQKVEFLVSFYNNEISEKSEIFDDQFSVERPDGSNFTLKIRSTKLEDSAMYFCASRATGGDADTQYFGPGTRLTVL.

This rearrangement joins TRBV9 to TRBJ1-6, with TRBD1 as a possible D gene (5 bases). Germline CDR1 SGDLS, CDR2 YYNGEE. This CDR3 is built from 15 residues. V was clipped by 0 bases and J by 6 bases, with 10 bases between them. CDR3 DNA: TGTGCCAGCAGCGTAGTTGGGACCCCTAATTCACCCCTCCACTTT. Translated: CASSVVGTPNSPLHF.

The CDR3 loop reads CATSRVLALSGGEQYF. CDR3 DNA: TGTGCCACCAGCAGAGTGCTGGCACTATCAGGTGGCGAGCAGTACTTC. The rearrangement joins TRBV15 to TRBJ2-7; D unclear. CDR1 and CDR2 from the germline V gene are LNHNV and YYDKDF (reference sequence). Deletions cut 1 base from V and 6 bases from J, with 19 bases between. The CDR3 runs to 16 residues.

The chain combines TRBV12-3 or TRBV12-4 with TRBJ2-7, with D hard to call. Trimming pared 5 bases from V and 3 bases from J, leaving 5 bases between. CDR3 length: 11 amino acids. CDR3 DNA: TGTGCCAGCAGTGCCCGCTACGAGCAGTACTTC. Translated, it gives CASSARYEQYF.

This clonotype was seen a handful of times. The rearrangement uses TRBV10-3 and TRBJ2-2; 8 positions agree with TRBD2. The CDR3 is 18 residues long. The trim removed 4 bases at V and 2 bases at J, leaving 12 bases unmatched. CDR1 is ENHRY, CDR2 SYGVKD, per germline. Written as DNA, the CDR3 is TGTGCCATCAGTGGGGCACGTACGGGGGGGCCAAACACCGGGGAGCTGTTTTTT. This codes for CAISGARTGGPNTGELFF.

The genes are TRBV12-3 or TRBV12-4 and TRBJ1-1; TRBD1 aligns across 11 bases. The CDR3 length is 14 residues. Trimming at V came to 3 bases and at J to 4 bases, leaving 1 base not matched to a gene. CDR3 coding DNA: TGTGCCAGCAGTTTGGACAGGGGGCGCACTGAAGCTTTCTTT. Its protein is CASSLDRGRTEAFF.

The chain carries TRBV25-1 and TRBJ1-6; 10 bases map to TRBD1. The germline gives CDR1 MGHDK, CDR2 SYGVNS. The CDR3 has 15 amino acids. After removal of 4 bases from V and 7 bases from J, the junction contained 4 bases not matched to a gene. The chain's CDR3 is CASSAGQGRNSPLHF. The CDR3, as DNA: TGTGCCAGCAGTGCGGGACAGGGGAGGAATTCACCCCTCCACTTT.

A note on this clonotype: Germline is not matched at one junction end, which may reflect a read error. The V gene is TRBV12-3 or TRBV12-4, the J gene TRBJ2-1; maybe TRBD2 (5 bases). The CDR3 contains 13 residues. The CDR3 nucleotides are TGTGCCAGCAGTCTAGCTCCCTACAATGAGCAGTTCTTC. Protein: CASSLAPYNEQFF.

The V and J genes are TRBV29-1 and TRBJ2-2; D remains unclear. This CDR3 has 12 amino acids. Germline CDR1 is SQVTM and CDR2 is ANQGSEA. The V end lost 4 bases, the J end lost 6 bases, and 9 bases lay between the germline ends. CDR3 region: CSVVAVAGELFF. The CDR3 nucleotides read TGCAGCGTTGTGGCAGTGGCCGGGGAGCTGTTTTTT.

This clonotype was observed a single time. As DNA, the CDR3 is TGTGCCAGCCACCGAGGGCCCACGGGCGAGCAGTACTTC. Residues: CASHRGPTGEQYF. J is TRBJ2-7 and V is TRBV2; possibly TRBD2 for D (5 bases). CDR1 and CDR2 from the germline V gene are SNHLY and FYNNEI. Trimming left V 8 bases short and J 6 bases short, with 17 bases between. The CDR3 covers 13 residues.

With regard to this clonotype: A much larger clone lies one base from this, so it may be a read error. This chain joins TRBV27 and TRBJ2-1; TRBD2 aligns across 13 bases. The CDR3 consists of 13 residues. Germline V gene sequence: CDR1 MNHEY, CDR2 SMNVEV (reference sequence). The CDR3 DNA reads TGTGTCAGCAGACAGGGACTAGCGGGAAGTCTGTCCTTC. It translates to CVSRQGLAGSLSF.

The V call is TRBV9, the J call TRBJ2-7; maybe TRBD2 (6 bases). Trimming took 4 bases from V and 6 from J, leaving 17 bases between them. This CDR3 spans 14 amino acids. Germline V lookup: CDR1 SGDLS, CDR2 YYNGEE. The CDR3: CASSPGLAFVEQYF. As DNA, the CDR3 is TGTGCCAGCAGCCCGGGGCTAGCGTTTGTCGAGCAGTACTTC.

The rearrangement uses TRBV7-9 and TRBJ2-5; 7 bases match TRBD1. Germline V gene data show CDR1 as SEHNR and CDR2 as FQNEAQ (reference sequence). This CDR3 spans 14 amino acids. With 5 bases clipped from V and 4 bases from J, the junction kept 7 bases outside the gene matches. For the CDR3, the DNA is TGTGCCAGCAGCCTCGAAGGGGGCTTAGAGACCCAGTACTTC. This codes for CASSLEGGLETQYF.

This clonotype was found a few times. J is TRBJ2-7 and V is TRBV24-1, with 8 bases lining up with TRBD1. There are 15 residues in the CDR3. V lost 3 bases and J lost 3; bases outside the gene matches: 6. Germline assignment: CDR1 KGHDR and CDR2 SFDVKD. The CDR3 DNA reads as TGTGCCACCAGTGATGGTACACAGGGGGGCTACGAGCAGTACTTC. It specifies CATSDGTQGGYEQYF.

V and J are TRBV2 and TRBJ2-2; 16 positions agree with TRBD2. The V gene end was trimmed by 11 bases and the J gene end by 9 bases; junction bases not matched to a gene: 6. Germline CDR1 and CDR2: SNHLY and FYNNEI. The CDR3 has 14 amino acids. Here the CDR3 reads CAGGTSGGARELFF. In DNA, the CDR3 is TGTGCCGGCGGGACTAGCGGGGGGGCCCGGGAGCTGTTTTTT. The whole variable domain, filled in from reference TRBV2 and TRBJ2-2, reads EPEVTQTPSHQVTQMGQEVILRCVPISNHLYFYWYRQILGQKVEFLVSFYNNEISEKSEIFDDQFSVERPDGSNFTLKIRSTKLEDSAMYFCAGGTSGGARELFFGEGSRLTVL.

V gene TRBV2 combines with J gene TRBJ2-5; maybe TRBD2 (5 bases). CDR1 is SNHLY, CDR2 FYNNEI, per germline. With 1 base removed from V and 4 bases from J, the gap between germline ends came to 13 bases. This CDR3 contains 15 residues. The CDR3 DNA follows: TGTGCCAGCAGTGAAGAGCGAGGCAGCGGAGAGACCCAGTACTTC. It translates to CASSEERGSGETQYF.

The V gene is TRBV20-1, the J gene TRBJ1-2, with D unresolved. CDR1 is DFQATT and CDR2 is SNEGSKA in the germline V gene (reference sequence). The CDR3 sequence is 13 residues long. V was trimmed by 3 bases and J by 0 bases, leaving 8 bases between them. Here the CDR3 reads CSASGSTNYGYTF. In DNA form, the CDR3 reads TGCAGTGCTAGTGGCAGTACTAACTATGGCTACACCTTC.

The V gene is TRBV5-1, the J gene TRBJ2-7; D tentatively reads TRBD1 or TRBD2 (5 bases each). From germline, CDR1 is SGHRS and CDR2 YFSETQ. This CDR3 comprises 14 residues. V lost 1 base and J lost 6, with 14 bases in between. CDR3 sequence reads: CASSLSTGPREQYF. In DNA form, the CDR3 reads TGCGCCAGCAGCTTGAGCACGGGGCCACGCGAGCAGTACTTC.

The V call is TRBV12-3 or TRBV12-4, the J call TRBJ1-1; D is undetermined. The CDR3 has 13 amino acids. The V end was cut by 7 bases, the J end by 7 bases, with 16 bases between. CDR3 loop: CASTLSLSLEAFF. The CDR3 nucleotides read TGTGCCAGCACCCTTTCCTTGTCTCTTGAAGCTTTCTTT.

The rearrangement links TRBV20-1 to TRBJ2-3, with 11 bases that match TRBD1. Unmatched junction bases numbered 7, after V lost 3 bases and J lost 2 bases. Germline V gene sequence: CDR1 DFQATT, CDR2 SNEGSKA (reference sequence). The CDR3 totals 16 residues. The CDR3 sequence is CSASPPGQGVTDTQYF. Here the CDR3 DNA reads TGCAGTGCTAGTCCTCCGGGACAGGGGGTCACAGATACGCAGTATTTT.

The rearrangement joins TRBV14 to TRBJ1-1, with 9 bases fitting TRBD1. The length of the CDR3 is 13 residues. With V trimmed by 6 bases and J by 3 bases, 2 bases remained unmatched. The germline V gene encodes CDR1 SGHDN and CDR2 FVKESK. The CDR3 sequence: CASSRDRDTEAFF. Here the CDR3 DNA reads TGTGCCAGCAGTCGGGACAGGGACACTGAAGCTTTCTTT. Looking up the rest from reference TRBV14 and TRBJ1-1 gives the full variable domain: EAGVTQFPSHSVIEKGQTVTLRCDPISGHDNLYWYRRVMGKEIKFLLHFVKESKQDESGMPNNRFLAERTGGTYSTLKVQPAELEDSGVYFCASSRDRDTEAFFGQGTRLTVV.

The genes are TRBV10-3 and TRBJ1-4; D unresolved. The CDR3 spans 13 residues. CDR1 and CDR2 from the germline V gene are ENHRY and SYGVKD. V shed 3 bases and J shed 7 bases, with 9 bases lying between them. This chain's CDR3 is CAISETEGEKLFF. CDR3 DNA sequence: TGTGCCATCAGTGAAACGGAGGGTGAAAAACTGTTTTTT.

V and J are TRBV15 and TRBJ1-6, with D perhaps TRBD1 (5 bases). CDR1 is LNHNV, CDR2 YYDKDF, per germline (reference sequence). V gave up 8 bases and J gave up 4 bases, with 9 bases separating them. The CDR3 loop spans 13 amino acids. CDR3 amino acids: CATGGDYNSPLHF. In nucleotides, the CDR3 is TGTGCCACCGGGGGGGATTATAATTCACCCCTCCACTTT.

This clonotype appeared a few times. The CDR3, as DNA: TGTGCCACCAGTGATTTGGATGTCAGCCAAGAGACCCAGTACTTC. As protein: CATSDLDVSQETQYF. V usage is TRBV24-1 and J usage is TRBJ2-5; D is undetermined. CDR1 is KGHDR and CDR2 is SFDVKD in the germline V gene. Trimming shortened V by 0 bases and J by 1 base, and 8 bases separated the two germline ends. The CDR3 is made up of 15 amino acids.

The J gene is TRBJ1-5, the V gene TRBV19; the D gene is possibly TRBD1 (5 bases). Trimming stripped 7 bases from V and 5 bases from J, with 12 bases between. The CDR3 runs to 13 residues. Per germline, CDR1 LNHDA and CDR2 SQIVND (reference sequence). In DNA form, the CDR3 reads TGTGCCAGTACCAGACGGGGGGATCAGCCCCAGCATTTT. It encodes CASTRRGDQPQHF.

This chain links TRBV11-1 with TRBJ1-3; 8 bases are a match to TRBD1. V trimming: 5 bases; J trimming: 3 bases; junction bases outside the gene matches: 12. This CDR3 region has 17 residues. Germline V lookup: CDR1 SGHAT, CDR2 FQDESV (reference sequence). CDR3 coding DNA: TGTGCCAGCAGCCTATCTGGACAGGGAAATAGTGGAAACACCATATATTTT. It is translated as CASSLSGQGNSGNTIYF.

V gene TRBV15 combines with J gene TRBJ1-5, with D tentatively TRBD1 (5 bases). Germline loops: CDR1 LNHNV, CDR2 YYDKDF (reference sequence). Trimming pared 5 bases from V and 4 bases from J, leaving 18 bases between. CDR3 length: 16 amino acids. As DNA, the CDR3 is TGTGCCACCAGCTCCCCAGGGCAGGGAGGTAATCAGCCCCAGCATTTT. Its protein product is CATSSPGQGGNQPQHF.

The chain couples TRBV19 to TRBJ2-7, with unresolved D. V was cut by 1 base and J by 3 bases, with 10 bases left in between. The CDR3 covers 14 residues. The germline V gene has CDR1 LNHDA and CDR2 SQIVND (reference sequence). CDR3 sequence reads: CASSIGLKGYEQYF. The DNA of the CDR3 is TGTGCCAGTAGTATAGGCCTCAAGGGCTACGAGCAGTACTTC.

This clonotype was counted a few times. This chain links TRBV2 with TRBJ1-6; D is perhaps TRBD1 (5 bases). CDR1 is SNHLY, CDR2 FYNNEI, per germline. V lost 6 bases, J lost 6 bases, and 9 bases lay in between. This CDR3 region has 13 residues. CDR3: CASRTAGNSPLHF. CDR3 DNA sequence: TGTGCCAGCAGGACAGCTGGTAATTCACCCCTCCACTTT.

This clonotype was observed a handful of times. The chain recombines TRBV24-1 with TRBJ2-1, with TRBD1 as a possible D gene (6 bases). Trimming shortened V by 2 bases and J by 5 bases, and 6 bases separated the two germline ends. CDR1 and CDR2 from the germline V gene are KGHDR and SFDVKD. The CDR3 runs 13 residues. The CDR3 bases are TGTGCCACCAGTGATTGGGACAACAATGAGCAGTTCTTC. This translates into CATSDWDNNEQFF.